A selection of T cell receptor beta chains follows, all from one sample in a study of multiple sclerosis patients with progressive multifocal leukoencephalopathy. Assay used: immunoSEQ multiplex PCR; TCRdb lists only in-frame clones, some missing. The sample contains tens of thousands of clones, approximately 85% of which appear only once. Specimen: PBMCs, collected from a patient treated with natalizumab. These receptors were obtained from a woman in her 30s with progressive multifocal leukoencephalopathy. The CDR3 runs from the conserved cysteine through the conserved F or W. The D gene is left open where the match is weak. Only part of the rows carry a size: once, few, many, or a class if the clone is expanded.

d_gene: .
v_gene: TRBV18
j_gene: TRBJ2-5
abundance: .
CDR3aa: CASSPVTDAIGEQYF
CDR3nt: TGTGCCAGCTCACCAGTTACGGACGCTATAGGGGAGCAGTACTTC

d_gene: .
v_gene: TRBV18
j_gene: TRBJ1-5
abundance: .
CDR3aa: CASSPKGSRQPQHF
CDR3nt: TGTGCCAGCTCACCAAAGGGATCGCGGCAGCCCCAGCATTTT

d_gene: .
v_gene: TRBV28
j_gene: TRBJ1-6
abundance: .
CDR3aa: CASSLRSNSPLHF
CDR3nt: TGTGCCAGCAGTCTTCGTTCGAATTCACCCCTCCACTTT

d_gene: .
v_gene: TRBV6-5
j_gene: TRBJ1-1
abundance: .
CDR3aa: CASSVWGSTEAFF
CDR3nt: TGTGCCAGCAGTGTATGGGGAAGCACTGAAGCTTTCTTT

d_gene: .
v_gene: TRBV30
j_gene: TRBJ1-1
abundance: .
CDR3aa: CAWSPDGVNTEAFF
CDR3nt: TGTGCCTGGAGCCCGGACGGGGTGAACACTGAAGCTTTCTTT

d_gene: TRBD1
v_gene: TRBV19
j_gene: TRBJ1-2
abundance: .
CDR3aa: CASNNPTGRAGYGYTF
CDR3nt: TGTGCCAGCAATAATCCGACAGGGCGGGCCGGCTATGGCTACACCTTC

d_gene: .
v_gene: TRBV4-3
j_gene: TRBJ1-3
abundance: .
CDR3aa: CASSQESQAGNTIYF
CDR3nt: TGCGCCAGCAGCCAAGAGTCACAGGCTGGAAACACCATATATTTT

d_gene: TRBD2
v_gene: TRBV6-5
j_gene: TRBJ2-1
abundance: .
CDR3aa: CASSQTSGPYNEQFF
CDR3nt: TGTGCCAGCAGTCAGACTAGCGGCCCCTACAATGAGCAGTTCTTC

d_gene: .
v_gene: TRBV7-3
j_gene: TRBJ2-3
abundance: .
CDR3aa: CASSPIGSSDTQYF
CDR3nt: TGTGCCAGCAGCCCGATAGGCAGCTCCGATACGCAGTATTTT

d_gene: .
v_gene: TRBV18
j_gene: TRBJ2-7
abundance: .
CDR3aa: CASSPPRTGEQYF
CDR3nt: TGTGCCAGCTCACCACCGCGAACAGGCGAGCAGTACTTC

d_gene: TRBD2
v_gene: TRBV7-8
j_gene: TRBJ2-1
abundance: .
CDR3aa: CASSLAGGLAGVEEQFF
CDR3nt: TGTGCCAGCAGCTTAGCTGGGGGACTAGCGGGAGTAGAAGAGCAGTTCTTC

d_gene: .
v_gene: TRBV30
j_gene: TRBJ2-2
abundance: .
CDR3aa: CAWSGRRELFF
CDR3nt: TGTGCCTGGAGTGGGAGGAGGGAGCTGTTTTTT

d_gene: .
v_gene: TRBV6-1
j_gene: TRBJ2-5
abundance: .
CDR3aa: CASSLLDRIEETQYF
CDR3nt: TGTGCCAGCAGCCTCCTAGACAGGATCGAGGAGACCCAGTACTTC

d_gene: .
v_gene: TRBV27
j_gene: TRBJ1-1
abundance: .
CDR3aa: CASRQRGGSTEAFF
CDR3nt: TGTGCCAGCAGACAAAGGGGAGGAAGCACTGAAGCTTTCTTT

d_gene: .
v_gene: TRBV29-1
j_gene: TRBJ2-5
abundance: .
CDR3aa: CSVTRSRGETQYF
CDR3nt: TGCAGCGTGACCAGATCCAGAGGGGAGACCCAGTACTTC

d_gene: .
v_gene: TRBV2
j_gene: TRBJ2-7
abundance: .
CDR3aa: CASSEGTVPYEQYF
CDR3nt: TGTGCCAGCAGTGAAGGGACAGTCCCCTACGAGCAGTACTTC

d_gene: TRBD2
v_gene: TRBV9
j_gene: TRBJ2-1
abundance: .
CDR3aa: CASSTSSGGPPEQFF
CDR3nt: TGTGCCAGCAGCACGTCTAGCGGGGGGCCCCCTGAGCAGTTCTTC

d_gene: TRBD2
v_gene: TRBV4-2
j_gene: TRBJ2-3
abundance: .
CDR3aa: CASSQGTSGPTDTQYF
CDR3nt: TGTGCCAGCAGCCAAGGGACTAGCGGTCCCACAGATACGCAGTATTTT

d_gene: .
v_gene: TRBV5-4
j_gene: TRBJ2-7
abundance: .
CDR3aa: CASSLWSGAYEQYF
CDR3nt: TGTGCCAGCAGCTTGTGGTCTGGGGCGTACGAGCAGTACTTC

d_gene: .
v_gene: TRBV2
j_gene: TRBJ1-4
abundance: .
CDR3aa: CASKASSNEKLFF
CDR3nt: TGTGCCAGCAAGGCCTCATCTAATGAAAAACTGTTTTTT

d_gene: TRBD2
v_gene: TRBV6-1
j_gene: TRBJ2-7
abundance: once
CDR3aa: CASSPGLQINYEQYF
CDR3nt: TGTGCCAGTAGTCCGGGACTACAGATTAACTACGAGCAGTACTTC

d_gene: TRBD1
v_gene: TRBV27
j_gene: TRBJ1-5
abundance: .
CDR3aa: CASSVTTGLSNQPQHF
CDR3nt: TGTGCCAGCAGTGTAACGACAGGGTTGAGCAATCAGCCCCAGCATTTT

d_gene: TRBD2
v_gene: TRBV7-2
j_gene: TRBJ2-3
abundance: .
CDR3aa: CASSLVAGATDTQYF
CDR3nt: TGTGCCAGCAGCCTCGTAGCGGGAGCCACAGATACGCAGTATTTT